What follows describes a single T cell receptor (beta chain). Its antigen is unidentified. This table comes from immunoSEQ multiplex PCR, and its TCRdb copy is limited to in-frame clones, with some not included. The sample lists 50,000 to 75,000 clones; about 87% were seen once. The data were obtained in a study of PD-1 blockade in mismatch repair-deficient tumors. Looked up from germline, CDR1 is MDHEN and CDR2 is SYDVKM. V shed 7 bases and J 2 bases; nucleotides not matched to a gene: 6. The CDR3 has 15 residues. Notes on the study in general: Rapid post-treatment expansion, then contraction, generally preceding radiologic response, marked tumor-resident clones.

The origin of this receptor is an adult with mismatch repair-deficient cancer. J is TRBJ1-5 and V is TRBV28, with 9 bases aligning to TRBD1. The specimen was peripheral blood, collected 52 weeks after starting pembrolizumab. The DNA for the CDR3 is TGTGCCAGCATAAAACAGGGGGCGCGCAATCAGCCCCAGCATTTT. Its translation is CASIKQGARNQPQHF.